This T cell receptor (beta chain) was observed in a study of cytomegalovirus exposure and HLA in healthy donors. Trimming took off 0 bases at V and 2 bases at J, with 10 bases between the two ends. This CDR3 contains 15 residues. Germline V gene data show CDR1 as LGHNA and CDR2 as YSLEER. Vbeta (60) and Jbeta (13) primers were used in the PCR. Produced via immunoSEQ multiplex PCR; TCRdb's table is partial and in-frame only. Among around 200,000 clones listed, around 79% were seen once. The sequenced material came from PBMCs. This TCR was recovered from a woman in her thirties in good health and CMV-seropositive. This chain links TRBV4-3 with TRBJ1-2; D not certain. CDR3 sequence: CASSQDYPGNYGYTF. The CDR3 region has the DNA TGCGCCAGCAGCCAAGATTATCCGGGGAACTATGGCTACACCTTC.